These 5 T cell receptor beta chains originate from one sample sequenced in a study of shared T cell receptors in the human thymus (dated by TCRdb to the early 2020s). To prepare the library, the immunoSEQ multiplex PCR assay was applied. What TCRdb holds here is the immuneACCESS table cut down to in-frame rearrangements. Part of the clones is not present; checked against another copy, under half of the missing clones reflect an unresolved V gene, and the others are unexplained. The sample contains 630,000 or so clones, around 87% of them found a single time. Jointly, the top ten make up 0.0094% of the sample. In addition, the sample was reused for a study of human thymus T cells.

Source material: thymocytes. These receptors were obtained from a boy in the first two years of life with a congenital heart defect. Donor details come from another sample of the same person, matched by shared clones.

The chain recombines TRBV7-6 with TRBJ1-5, with a tentative D call TRBD1 (6 bases). Germline lookup yields CDR1 SGHVS and CDR2 FNYEAQ. V shed 5 bases and J shed 0 bases, with 11 bases lying between them. This CDR3 is 15 amino acids long. CDR3 in amino acids: CASSQTGFSNQPQHF. As DNA, the CDR3 is TGTGCCAGCAGCCAAACAGGGTTTAGCAATCAGCCCCAGCATTTT. The full variable domain, in which reference TRBV7-6 and TRBJ1-5 provide the parts outside the CDR3, is GAGVSQSPRYKVTKRGQDVALRCDPISGHVSLYWYRQALGQGPEFLTYFNYEAQQDKSGLPNDRFSAERPEGSISTLTIQRTEQRDSAMYRCASSQTGFSNQPQHFGDGTRLSIL.

This clone was seen a few times. The chain recombines TRBV6-5 with TRBJ2-1, with D tentatively TRBD2 (6 bases). Germline V gene lookup returns CDR1 MNHEY and CDR2 SVGAGI. The CDR3 has 15 residues. V was pared by 4 bases and J by 7 bases, with 17 bases between. CDR3 in DNA: TGTGCCAGCAGTTCTCTATGGGGGGTTGGGAATGAGCAGTTCTTC. It codes for CASSSLWGVGNEQFF.

The chain links TRBV7-8 to TRBJ1-1; D remains unclear. This CDR3 is built from 15 residues. CDR1 SGHVS and CDR2 FQNEAQ come from the germline V gene. The ends were cut back, 1 base at V and 4 bases at J, with 13 bases in the middle. The CDR3 spells CASSLGPGTLTEAFF. CDR3 bases: TGTGCCAGCAGCTTAGGTCCAGGTACTCTCACTGAAGCTTTCTTT. Drawing the rest from reference TRBV7-8 and TRBJ1-1, the complete variable domain is GAGVSQSPRYKVAKRGQDVALRCDPISGHVSLFWYQQALGQGPEFLTYFQNEAQLDKSGLPSDRFFAERPEGSVSTLKIQRTQQEDSAVYLCASSLGPGTLTEAFFGQGTRLTVV.

V is TRBV5-8 and J is TRBJ1-5, with D hard to call. V was pared by 3 bases and J by 8 bases, with 18 bases between. Germline V CDR1 and CDR2: SGHTS, YDEGEE. This CDR3 is built from 15 residues. The CDR3 DNA follows: TGTGCCAGCAGCTCGGGTAGGCGTGGGTCTAAGCCCCAGCATTTT. Protein: CASSSGRRGSKPQHF. Variable domain in full (rest from reference TRBV5-8 and TRBJ1-5): EAGVTQSPTHLIKTRGQQATLRCSPISGHTSVYWYQQALGLGLQFLLWYDEGEERNRGNFPPRFSGRQFPNYSSELNVNALELEDSALYLCASSSGRRGSKPQHFGDGTRLSIL.

The chain joins TRBV14 to TRBJ1-1; D not certain. The CDR3 spans 16 residues. V was shortened by 0 bases and J by 1 base, with 12 bases between the two germline ends. Germline V gene sequence: CDR1 SGHDN, CDR2 FVKESK. The CDR3 reads CASSQDPQLTNTEAFF. CDR3 DNA: TGTGCCAGCAGCCAAGACCCACAGCTTACGAACACTGAAGCTTTCTTT.